This T cell receptor beta chain is from a study of shared clonotypes between healthy human individuals. About the study: Researchers assigned three CD4 naive, three CD4 memory, two CD8 naive and one CD8 memory plate to each donor.

Sequencing used immunoSEQ multiplex PCR; TCRdb keeps in-frame clones, though not all of them. Of approximately 2.4 million clones in the sample, 90% to 97% were seen once. Study observations and caveats: Relative to memory subsets, naive subsets generally showed larger estimated richness. Clonotypes not shared had lower generation probabilities than those common to all four donors. Rarefaction analysis demonstrated incomplete sorted-subset sequencing notwithstanding large depth.

The germline V gene has CDR1 MDHEN and CDR2 SYDVKM. V was cut by 2 bases and J by 3 bases, with 14 bases left in between. This CDR3 has 16 amino acids. Points on this clone: What it binds is unknown.

Sequencing input: naive CD4+ T cells sorted from blood. Indicated subset: CD45RA+ positively selected. The receptor's source is a young man in good health. The chain uses TRBV28 and TRBJ1-3; TRBD1 is a possible D gene (6 bases). CDR3 amino acids: CASSLTGLGYGNTIYF. The CDR3 DNA reads TGTGCCAGCAGTTTAACAGGGCTGGGTTATGGAAACACCATATATTTT.